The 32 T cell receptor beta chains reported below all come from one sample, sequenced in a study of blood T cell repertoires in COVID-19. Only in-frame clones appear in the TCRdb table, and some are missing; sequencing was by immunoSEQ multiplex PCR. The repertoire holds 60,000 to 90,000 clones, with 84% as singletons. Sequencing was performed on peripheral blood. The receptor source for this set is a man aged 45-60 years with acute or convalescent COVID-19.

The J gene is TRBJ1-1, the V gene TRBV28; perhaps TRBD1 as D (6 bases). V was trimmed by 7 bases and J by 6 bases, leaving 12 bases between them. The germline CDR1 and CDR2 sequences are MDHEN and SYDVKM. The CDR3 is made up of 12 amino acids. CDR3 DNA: TGTGCCAGCACCAACAGGGTCCCTGAAGCTTTCTTT. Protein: CASTNRVPEAFF.

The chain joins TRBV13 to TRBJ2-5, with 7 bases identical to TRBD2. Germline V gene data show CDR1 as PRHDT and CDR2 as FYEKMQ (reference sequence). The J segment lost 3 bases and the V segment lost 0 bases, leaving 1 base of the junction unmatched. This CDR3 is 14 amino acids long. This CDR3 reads CASSLGLAEETQYF. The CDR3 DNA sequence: TGTGCCAGCAGCTTAGGGCTAGCGGAAGAGACCCAGTACTTC.

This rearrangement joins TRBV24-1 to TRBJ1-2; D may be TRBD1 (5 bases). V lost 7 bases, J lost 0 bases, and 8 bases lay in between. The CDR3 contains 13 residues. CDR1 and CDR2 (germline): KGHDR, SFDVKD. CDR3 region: CATRGGANYGYTF. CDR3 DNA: TGTGCCACCAGGGGGGGAGCTAACTATGGCTACACCTTC.

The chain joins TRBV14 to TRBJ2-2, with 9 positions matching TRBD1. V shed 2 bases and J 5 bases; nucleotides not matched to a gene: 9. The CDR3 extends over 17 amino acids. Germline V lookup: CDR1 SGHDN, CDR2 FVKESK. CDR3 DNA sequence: TGTGCCAGCAGCCAATCGCCGGGACAGGGAGGAACCGGGGAGCTGTTTTTT. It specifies CASSQSPGQGGTGELFF. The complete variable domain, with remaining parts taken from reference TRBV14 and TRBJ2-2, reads EAGVTQFPSHSVIEKGQTVTLRCDPISGHDNLYWYRRVMGKEIKFLLHFVKESKQDESGMPNNRFLAERTGGTYSTLKVQPAELEDSGVYFCASSQSPGQGGTGELFFGEGSRLTVL.

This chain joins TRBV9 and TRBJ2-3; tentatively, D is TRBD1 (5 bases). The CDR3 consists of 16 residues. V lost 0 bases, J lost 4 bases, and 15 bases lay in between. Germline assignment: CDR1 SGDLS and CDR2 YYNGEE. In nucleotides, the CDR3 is TGTGCCAGCAGCGTAGAGGGATGGGGCAGCGCAGATACGCAGTATTTT. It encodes CASSVEGWGSADTQYF.

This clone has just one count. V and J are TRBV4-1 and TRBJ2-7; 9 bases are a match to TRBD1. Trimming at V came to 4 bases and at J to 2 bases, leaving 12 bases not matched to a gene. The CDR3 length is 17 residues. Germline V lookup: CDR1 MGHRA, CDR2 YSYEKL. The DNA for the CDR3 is TGCGCCAGCAGCCTCCGATCGGGACAGGGACAAGCCTACGAGCAGTACTTC. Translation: CASSLRSGQGQAYEQYF.

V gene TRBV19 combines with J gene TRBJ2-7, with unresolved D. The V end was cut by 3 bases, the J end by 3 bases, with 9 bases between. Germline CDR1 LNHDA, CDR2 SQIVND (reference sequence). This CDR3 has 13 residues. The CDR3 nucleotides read TGTGCCAGTAGTATTAGACACCACTACGAGCAGTACTTC. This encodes CASSIRHHYEQYF. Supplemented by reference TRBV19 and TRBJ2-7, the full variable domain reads DGGITQSPKYLFRKEGQNVTLSCEQNLNHDAMYWYRQDPGQGLRLIYYSQIVNDFQKGDIAEGYSVSREKKESFPLTVTSAQKNPTAFYLCASSIRHHYEQYFGPGTRLTVT.

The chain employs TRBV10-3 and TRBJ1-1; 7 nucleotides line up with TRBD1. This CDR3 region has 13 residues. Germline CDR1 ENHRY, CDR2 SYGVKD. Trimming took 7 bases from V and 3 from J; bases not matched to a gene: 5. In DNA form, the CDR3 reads TGTGCCATCATGAGCAGGGGGGACACTGAAGCTTTCTTT. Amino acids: CAIMSRGDTEAFF.

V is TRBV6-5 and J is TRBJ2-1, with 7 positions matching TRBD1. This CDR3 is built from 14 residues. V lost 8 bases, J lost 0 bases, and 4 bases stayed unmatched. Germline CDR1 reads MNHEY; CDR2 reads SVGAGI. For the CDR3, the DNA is TGTGCCAGCGCCAGGGACAGCTCCTACAATGAGCAGTTCTTC. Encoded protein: CASARDSSYNEQFF.

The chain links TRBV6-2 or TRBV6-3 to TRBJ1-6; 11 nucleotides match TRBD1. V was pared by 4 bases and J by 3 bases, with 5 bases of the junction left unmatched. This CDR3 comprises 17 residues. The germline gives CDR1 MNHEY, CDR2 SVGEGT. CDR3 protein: CASSSGQGVIYNSPLHF. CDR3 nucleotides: TGTGCCAGCAGTTCGGGACAGGGGGTAATCTATAATTCACCCCTCCACTTT.

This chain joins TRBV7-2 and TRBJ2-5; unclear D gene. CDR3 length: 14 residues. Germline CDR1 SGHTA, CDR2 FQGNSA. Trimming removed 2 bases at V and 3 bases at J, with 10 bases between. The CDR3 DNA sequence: TGTGCCAGCAGCTTAATAAGCTTAAAAGAGACCCAGTACTTC. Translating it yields CASSLISLKETQYF. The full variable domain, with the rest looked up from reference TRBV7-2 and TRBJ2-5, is GAGVSQSPSNKVTEKGKDVELRCDPISGHTALYWYRQSLGQGLEFLIYFQGNSAPDKSGLPSDRFSAERTGGSVSTLTIQRTQQEDSAVYLCASSLISLKETQYFGPGTRLLVL.

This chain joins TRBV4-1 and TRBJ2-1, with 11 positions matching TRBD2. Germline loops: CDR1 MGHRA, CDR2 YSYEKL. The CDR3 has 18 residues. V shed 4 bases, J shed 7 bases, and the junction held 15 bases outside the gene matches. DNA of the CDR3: TGCGCCAGCAGCCTCCGAAGGGCTAGCGGGGGGCAGGGTAATGAGCAGTTCTTC. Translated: CASSLRRASGGQGNEQFF.

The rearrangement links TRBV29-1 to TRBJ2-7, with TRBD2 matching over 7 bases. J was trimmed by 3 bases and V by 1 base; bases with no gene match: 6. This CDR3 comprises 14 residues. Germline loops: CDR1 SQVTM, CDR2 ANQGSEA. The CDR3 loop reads CSVEGGGLFYEQYF. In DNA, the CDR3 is TGCAGCGTTGAAGGGGGGGGACTCTTCTACGAGCAGTACTTC.

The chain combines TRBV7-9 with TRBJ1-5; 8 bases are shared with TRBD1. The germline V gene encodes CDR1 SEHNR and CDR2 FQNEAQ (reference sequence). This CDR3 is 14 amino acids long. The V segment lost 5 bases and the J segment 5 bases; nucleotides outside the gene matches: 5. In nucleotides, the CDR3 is TGTGCCAGCAGCGGAGGACAGGGCCATCAGCCCCAGCATTTT. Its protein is CASSGGQGHQPQHF.

The CDR3 sequence is CASRAGTTNTEAFF. DNA for the CDR3: TGTGCCAGCAGGGCCGGGACAACGAACACTGAAGCTTTCTTT. The rearrangement joins TRBV6-5 to TRBJ1-1, with a tentative D call TRBD1 (6 bases). CDR3 length equals 14 residues. Trimming stripped 6 bases from V and 1 base from J, with 12 bases between. CDR1 and CDR2 from the germline V gene are MNHEY and SVGAGI.

The CDR3 region is CASSLVSGGGEQYF. CDR3 sequence (DNA): TGTGCCAGCAGCTTAGTTAGCGGGGGTGGAGAGCAGTACTTC. The chain recombines TRBV7-9 with TRBJ2-7, with TRBD2 identical over 9 bases. The CDR3 runs 14 residues. Germline values: CDR1 SEHNR, CDR2 FQNEAQ (reference sequence). V was pared by 1 base and J by 7 bases, with 5 bases of the junction left unmatched.

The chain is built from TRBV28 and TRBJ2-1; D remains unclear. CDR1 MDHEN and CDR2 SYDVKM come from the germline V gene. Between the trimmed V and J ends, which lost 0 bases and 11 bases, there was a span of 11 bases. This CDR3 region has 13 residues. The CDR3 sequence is CASSLWSEVKQFF. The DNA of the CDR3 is TGTGCCAGCAGTTTATGGAGCGAGGTGAAGCAGTTCTTC.

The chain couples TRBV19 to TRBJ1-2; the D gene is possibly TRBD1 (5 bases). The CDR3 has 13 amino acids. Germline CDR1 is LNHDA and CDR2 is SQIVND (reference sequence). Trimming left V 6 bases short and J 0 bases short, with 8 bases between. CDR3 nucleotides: TGTGCCAGTAGCACAGGCTCTAACTATGGCTACACCTTC. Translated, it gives CASSTGSNYGYTF.

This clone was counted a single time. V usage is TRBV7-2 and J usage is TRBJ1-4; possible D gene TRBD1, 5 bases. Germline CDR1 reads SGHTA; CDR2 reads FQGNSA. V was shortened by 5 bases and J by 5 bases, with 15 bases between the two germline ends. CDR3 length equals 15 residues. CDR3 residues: CASSPPGTENEKLFF. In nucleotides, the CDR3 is TGTGCCAGCAGCCCCCCCGGGACTGAAAATGAAAAACTGTTTTTT.

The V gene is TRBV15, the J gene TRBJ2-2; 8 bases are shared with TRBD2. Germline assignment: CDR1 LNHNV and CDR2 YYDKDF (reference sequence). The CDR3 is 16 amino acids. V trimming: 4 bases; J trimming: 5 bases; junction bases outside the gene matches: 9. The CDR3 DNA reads TGTGCCACCAGCAAAGGGCGGGAGGCCTGGACCGGGGAGCTGTTTTTT. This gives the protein CATSKGREAWTGELFF. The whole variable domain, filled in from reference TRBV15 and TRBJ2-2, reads DAMVIQNPRYQVTQFGKPVTLSCSQTLNHNVMYWYQQKSSQAPKLLFHYYDKDFNNEADTPDNFQSRRPNTSFCFLDIRSPGLGDTAMYLCATSKGREAWTGELFFGEGSRLTVL.

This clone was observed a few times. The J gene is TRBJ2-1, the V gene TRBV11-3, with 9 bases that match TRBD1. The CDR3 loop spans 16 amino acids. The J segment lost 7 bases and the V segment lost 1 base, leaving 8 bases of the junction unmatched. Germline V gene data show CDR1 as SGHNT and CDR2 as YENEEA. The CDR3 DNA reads TGTGCCAGCAGCTTAGGAGACACAGGGGGCGGGAATGAGCAGTTCTTC. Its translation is CASSLGDTGGGNEQFF.

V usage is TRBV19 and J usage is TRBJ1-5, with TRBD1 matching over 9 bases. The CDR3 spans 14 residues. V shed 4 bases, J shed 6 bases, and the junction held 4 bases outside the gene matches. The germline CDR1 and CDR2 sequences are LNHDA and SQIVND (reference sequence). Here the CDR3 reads CASSNRQGGQPQHF. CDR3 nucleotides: TGTGCCAGTAGTAACAGACAGGGGGGTCAGCCCCAGCATTTT.

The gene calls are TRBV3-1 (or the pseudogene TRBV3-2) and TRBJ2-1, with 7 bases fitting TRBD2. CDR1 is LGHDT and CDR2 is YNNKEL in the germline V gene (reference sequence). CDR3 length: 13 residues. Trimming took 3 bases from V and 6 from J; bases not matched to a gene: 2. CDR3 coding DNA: TGTGCCAGCAGCCACCGACTAGCCAATGAGCAGTTCTTC. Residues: CASSHRLANEQFF.

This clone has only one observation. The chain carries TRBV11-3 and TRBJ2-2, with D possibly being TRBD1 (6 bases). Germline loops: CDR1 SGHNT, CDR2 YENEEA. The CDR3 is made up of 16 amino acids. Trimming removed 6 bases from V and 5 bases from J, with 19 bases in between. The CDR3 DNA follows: TGTGCCAGCAGTTCAGGGGCAGGGGTATATACCGGGGAGCTGTTTTTT. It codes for CASSSGAGVYTGELFF. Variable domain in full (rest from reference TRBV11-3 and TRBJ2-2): EAGVVQSPRYKIIEKKQPVAFWCNPISGHNTLYWYLQNLGQGPELLIRYENEEAVDDSQLPKDRFSAERLKGVDSTLKIQPAELGDSAVYLCASSSGAGVYTGELFFGEGSRLTVL.

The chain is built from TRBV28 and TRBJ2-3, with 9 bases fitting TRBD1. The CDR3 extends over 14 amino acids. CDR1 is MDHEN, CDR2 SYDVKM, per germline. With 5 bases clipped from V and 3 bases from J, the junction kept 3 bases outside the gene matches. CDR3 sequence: CASSPGTGTDTQYF. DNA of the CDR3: TGTGCCAGCAGTCCGGGGACAGGGACAGATACGCAGTATTTT.

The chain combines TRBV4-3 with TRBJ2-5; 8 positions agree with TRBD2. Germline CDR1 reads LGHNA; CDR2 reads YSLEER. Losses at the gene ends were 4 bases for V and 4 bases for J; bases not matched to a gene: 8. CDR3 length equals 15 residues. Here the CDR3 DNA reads TGCGCCAGCAGCCCAACCAGCGGGGGCGTAGAGACCCAGTACTTC. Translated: CASSPTSGGVETQYF.

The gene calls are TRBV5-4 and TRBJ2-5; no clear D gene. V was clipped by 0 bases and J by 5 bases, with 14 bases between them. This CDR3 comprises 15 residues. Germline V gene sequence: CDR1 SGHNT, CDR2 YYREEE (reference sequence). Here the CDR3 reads CASSLELSSHETQYF. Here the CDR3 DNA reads TGTGCCAGCAGCTTGGAGTTGTCTAGTCACGAGACCCAGTACTTC.

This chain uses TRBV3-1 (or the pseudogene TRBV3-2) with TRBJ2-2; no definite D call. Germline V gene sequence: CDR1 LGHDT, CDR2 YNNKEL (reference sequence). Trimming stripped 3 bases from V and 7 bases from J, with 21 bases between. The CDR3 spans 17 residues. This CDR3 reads CASSHPPASVSDGELFF. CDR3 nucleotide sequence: TGTGCCAGCAGCCATCCCCCAGCGAGCGTGTCGGACGGGGAGCTGTTTTTT.

The CDR3 DNA sequence: TGCAGCGTTGAATCAGGGAACGCTGACGAGCAGTACTTC. It yields the protein CSVESGNADEQYF. The rearrangement uses TRBV29-1 and TRBJ2-7; weak D call: TRBD1 (5 bases). Germline V gene data show CDR1 as SQVTM and CDR2 as ANQGSEA. V dropped 2 bases and J dropped 5 bases, with 13 bases sitting between them. CDR3 length: 13 residues.

The CDR3 sequence is CASSATGGAGETQYF. For the CDR3, the DNA is TGTGCCAGTAGTGCTACAGGGGGCGCGGGAGAGACCCAGTACTTC. The V gene is TRBV19, the J gene TRBJ2-5, with 9 nucleotides matching TRBD1. J gave up 4 bases and V 5 bases, and 8 bases lay outside the gene matches. Germline V gene sequence: CDR1 LNHDA, CDR2 SQIVND (reference sequence). The length of the CDR3 is 15 residues.

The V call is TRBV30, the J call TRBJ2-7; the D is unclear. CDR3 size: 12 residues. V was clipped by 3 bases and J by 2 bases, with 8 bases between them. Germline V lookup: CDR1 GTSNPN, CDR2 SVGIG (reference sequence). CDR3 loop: CAWSGSPYEQYF. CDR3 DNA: TGTGCCTGGAGCGGGTCTCCCTACGAGCAGTACTTC.

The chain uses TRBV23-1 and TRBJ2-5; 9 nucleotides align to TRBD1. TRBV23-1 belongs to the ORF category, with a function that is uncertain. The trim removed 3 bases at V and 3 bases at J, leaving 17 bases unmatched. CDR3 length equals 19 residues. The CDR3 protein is CASSQPRDRERQAEETQYF. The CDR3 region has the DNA TGCGCCAGCAGTCAGCCCCGGGACAGGGAACGTCAGGCGGAAGAGACCCAGTACTTC.